The rows below give T cell receptor beta chains drawn from one sample of a study of blood T cell repertoires in COVID-19. TCRdb's table, derived via immunoSEQ multiplex PCR, lists solely in-frame clones and lacks some. This table has 160,000 or so clones, approximately 93% appearing once. Sequencing used peripheral blood. These receptors all stem from a woman aged 60-75 years with COVID-19, enrolled during active disease. Each CDR3 is given with its conserved first and last residue. Each record gives: clone size, V gene, D gene, J gene, CDR3 protein, CDR3 DNA. A D gene is named only where the DNA matches it firmly. Clone size is given for some rows only: seen once, a few or many times, or a class if the clone is expanded.

once	TRBV6-2/TRBV6-3	NA	TRBJ1-5	CASSPSGQRNQPQHF	TGTGCCAGCAGTCCATCAGGACAGAGAAATCAGCCCCAGCATTTT
NA	TRBV2	NA	TRBJ1-5	CASSEIQTRQPQHF	TGTGCCAGCAGTGAAATCCAGACACGGCAGCCCCAGCATTTT
NA	TRBV9	NA	TRBJ2-1	CASSVGGYEQFF	TGTGCCAGCAGCGTAGGGGGCTATGAGCAGTTCTTC
once	TRBV27	TRBD1	TRBJ1-1	CASRMGTGVTEAFF	TGTGCCAGCAGAATGGGGACAGGGGTAACTGAAGCTTTCTTT
NA	TRBV7-9	NA	TRBJ1-2	CASSSRGIGYGYTF	TGTGCCAGCAGCTCCAGGGGTATTGGCTATGGCTACACCTTC
NA	TRBV11-2	TRBD1	TRBJ2-6	CASSLSTGDSGANVLTF	TGTGCCAGCAGCCTAAGCACAGGGGACTCTGGGGCCAACGTCCTGACTTTC
NA	TRBV11-3	TRBD1	TRBJ2-1	CASSLGAQGADFNEQFF	TGTGCCAGCAGCTTAGGCGCCCAGGGGGCCGATTTCAATGAGCAGTTCTTC
NA	TRBV12-3/TRBV12-4	NA	TRBJ2-5	CASSPGLRETQYF	TGTGCCAGCAGCCCGGGACTCCGAGAGACCCAGTACTTC
once	TRBV12-3/TRBV12-4	NA	TRBJ1-5	CASSRDYNQPQHF	TGTGCCAGCAGTCGGGACTACAATCAGCCCCAGCATTTT
NA	TRBV7-9	TRBD1	TRBJ1-5	CASSLAGTENQPQHF	TGTGCCAGCAGCTTAGCCGGGACAGAGAATCAGCCCCAGCATTTT
NA	TRBV10-3	NA	TRBJ2-5	CAISQGFRTQETQYF	TGTGCCATCAGCCAGGGATTTAGGACACAAGAGACCCAGTACTTC
NA	TRBV7-3	TRBD2	TRBJ2-1	CASSLTYGASGENEQFF	TGTGCCAGCAGCTTAACCTATGGGGCTAGCGGGGAAAATGAGCAGTTCTTC
NA	TRBV6-2/TRBV6-3	TRBD1	TRBJ2-5	CASSVTGGGGQETQYF	TGTGCCAGCAGTGTTACAGGGGGCGGGGGCCAAGAGACCCAGTACTTC
NA	TRBV4-2	NA	TRBJ1-5	CASSQSLKSNQPQHF	TGTGCCAGCAGCCAAAGCCTGAAGAGCAATCAGCCCCAGCATTTT
NA	TRBV27	NA	TRBJ1-6	CASRSSYNSPLHF	TGTGCCAGCAGGAGCTCCTATAATTCACCCCTCCACTTT
NA	TRBV6-5	NA	TRBJ1-2	CASRITGNYGYTF	TGTGCCAGCAGGATTACAGGGAACTATGGCTACACCTTC
NA	TRBV5-5	NA	TRBJ1-3	CASSDTGLNSGNTIYF	TGTGCCAGCAGCGACACAGGGTTGAACTCTGGAAACACCATATATTTT
NA	TRBV19	NA	TRBJ1-2	CASSSPSRALNYGYTF	TGTGCCAGTAGTTCCCCCTCCCGCGCCCTTAACTATGGCTACACCTTC
NA	TRBV6-2/TRBV6-3	NA	TRBJ2-7	CASSHQQGEGAYEQYF	TGTGCCAGCAGCCATCAACAGGGTGAGGGGGCCTACGAGCAGTACTTC
NA	TRBV3-1/TRBV3-2	NA	TRBJ2-2	CASSHEAVTGELFF	TGTGCCAGCAGCCATGAAGCGGTGACCGGGGAGCTGTTTTTT
NA	TRBV7-9	NA	TRBJ2-2	CASSRTSNTGELFF	TGTGCCAGCAGCCGTACTTCGAACACCGGGGAGCTGTTTTTT
NA	TRBV7-2	TRBD1	TRBJ1-2	CASSSDRGLYGYTF	TGTGCCAGCAGCTCGGACAGGGGGCTTTATGGCTACACCTTC
NA	TRBV5-1	NA	TRBJ1-5	CASSGGDSNQPQHF	TGCGCCAGCAGCGGGGGGGATAGCAATCAGCCCCAGCATTTT
once	TRBV5-5	TRBD1	TRBJ1-4	CASSQPGQVNEKLFF	TGTGCCAGCAGCCAACCGGGACAGGTTAATGAAAAACTGTTTTTT
NA	TRBV6-5	NA	TRBJ1-2	CASIEDLEGYTF	TGTGCCAGCATCGAGGATTTGGAGGGCTACACCTTC
NA	TRBV6-1	TRBD1	TRBJ1-3	CASSEQGVSSGNTIYF	TGTGCCAGCAGTGAACAGGGGGTGAGCTCTGGAAACACCATATATTTT
NA	TRBV11-2	TRBD2	TRBJ2-1	CASSFLTGLAGGSREQFF	TGTGCCAGCAGCTTTCTCACAGGACTAGCGGGGGGAAGTAGGGAGCAGTTCTTC
NA	TRBV6-2/TRBV6-3	NA	TRBJ1-1	CASSYRGDMNTEAFF	TGTGCCAGCAGTTACAGAGGGGACATGAACACTGAAGCTTTCTTT
NA	TRBV19	NA	TRBJ1-6	CASSAVLYNSPLHF	TGTGCCAGTAGCGCAGTCCTTTATAATTCACCCCTCCACTTT
NA	TRBV20-1	TRBD2	TRBJ2-1	CSASGTRVFEQFF	TGCAGTGCTAGTGGGACTAGAGTATTTGAGCAGTTCTTC
NA	TRBV18	NA	TRBJ1-1	CASSPQDSTEAFF	TGTGCCAGCTCACCACAAGACAGTACTGAAGCTTTCTTT
NA	TRBV19	TRBD1	TRBJ1-4	CASSPTGGSAEKLFF	TGTGCCAGTAGTCCAACAGGGGGCTCAGCTGAAAAACTGTTTTTT
NA	TRBV30	NA	TRBJ2-5	CAWSTPWGPQETQYF	TGTGCCTGGAGTACGCCGTGGGGGCCTCAAGAGACCCAGTACTTC
NA	TRBV5-1	NA	TRBJ2-3	CASSLGQPVTDTQYF	TGCGCCAGCAGCTTGGGACAGCCAGTAACAGATACGCAGTATTTT
NA	TRBV4-1	TRBD1	TRBJ2-2	CASSPGTATQRDTGELFF	TGCGCCAGCAGCCCAGGGACAGCTACCCAAAGGGACACCGGGGAGCTGTTTTTT
NA	TRBV19	NA	TRBJ1-1	CASSQGGGRGNTEAFF	TGTGCCAGTAGTCAAGGCGGGGGGCGAGGAAACACTGAAGCTTTCTTT
NA	TRBV10-3	NA	TRBJ1-1	CAISDRGSAFF	TGTGCCATCAGTGACAGGGGCTCGGCTTTCTTT
NA	TRBV14	NA	TRBJ1-2	CASSQGTYGYTF	TGTGCCAGCAGCCAGGGCACCTATGGCTACACCTTC
NA	TRBV7-9	TRBD1	TRBJ2-7	CASSSWDRVSEQYF	TGTGCCAGCAGCAGCTGGGACAGGGTCTCCGAGCAGTACTTC
NA	TRBV5-5	NA	TRBJ2-3	CASTEMSPTDTQYF	TGTGCCAGCACCGAGATGTCACCCACAGATACGCAGTATTTT
NA	TRBV7-9	NA	TRBJ2-2	CASSLRLNTGELFF	TGTGCCAGCAGCTTACGACTAAACACCGGGGAGCTGTTTTTT